This T cell receptor beta chain stems from a study of control samples from healthy donors and cancer patients. Profiled with immunoSEQ multiplex PCR; TCRdb holds only in-frame clones, not every one. Among approximately 2,500 clones listed, over 95% were seen once. Trimming took 1 base from V and 3 from J, leaving 13 bases between them. This CDR3 has 15 amino acids. Germline values: CDR1 LGHNA, CDR2 YSLEER. The sequenced sample consisted of PBMCs. This rearrangement joins TRBV4-3 to TRBJ2-7; D possibly corresponds to TRBD2 (6 bases). This TCR derives from a man in his 70s with head and neck cancer. The CDR3 protein is CASSQVSLSGYEQYF. In nucleotides, the CDR3 is TGCGCCAGCAGCCAAGTGTCGCTTAGCGGCTACGAGCAGTACTTC.